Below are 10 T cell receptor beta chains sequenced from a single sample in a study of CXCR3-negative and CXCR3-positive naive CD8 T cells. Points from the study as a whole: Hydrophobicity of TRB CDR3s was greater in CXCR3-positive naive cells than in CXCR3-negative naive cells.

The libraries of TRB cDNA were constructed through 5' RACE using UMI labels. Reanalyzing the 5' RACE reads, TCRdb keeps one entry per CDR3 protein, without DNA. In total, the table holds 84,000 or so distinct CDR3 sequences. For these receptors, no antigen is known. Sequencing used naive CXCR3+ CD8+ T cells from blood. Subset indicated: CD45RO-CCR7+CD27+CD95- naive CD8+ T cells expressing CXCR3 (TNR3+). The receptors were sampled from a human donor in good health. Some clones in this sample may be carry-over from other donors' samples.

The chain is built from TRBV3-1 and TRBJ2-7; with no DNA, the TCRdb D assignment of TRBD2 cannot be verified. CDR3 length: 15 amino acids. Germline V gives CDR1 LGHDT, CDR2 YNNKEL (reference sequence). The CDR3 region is CASSLAGGPADEQYF.

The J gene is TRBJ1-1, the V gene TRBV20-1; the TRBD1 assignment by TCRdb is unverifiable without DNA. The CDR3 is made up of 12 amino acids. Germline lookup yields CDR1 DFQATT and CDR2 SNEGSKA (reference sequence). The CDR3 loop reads CSAPQGSTEAFF.

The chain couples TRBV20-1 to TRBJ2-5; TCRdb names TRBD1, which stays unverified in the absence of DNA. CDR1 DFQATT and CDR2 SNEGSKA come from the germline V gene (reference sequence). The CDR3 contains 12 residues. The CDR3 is CSARPGLETQYF.

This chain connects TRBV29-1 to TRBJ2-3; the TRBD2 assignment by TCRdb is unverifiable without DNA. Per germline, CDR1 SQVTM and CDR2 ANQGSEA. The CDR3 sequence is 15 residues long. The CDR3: CSVSPSGQPADTQYF.

The CDR3 region is CASKEEASETQYF. The chain combines TRBV5-1 with TRBJ2-5. Germline V lookup: CDR1 SGHRS, CDR2 YFSETQ. The CDR3 is 13 residues long.

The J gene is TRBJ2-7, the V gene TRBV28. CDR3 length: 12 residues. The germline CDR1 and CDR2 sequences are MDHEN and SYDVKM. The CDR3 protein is CASRRYHYEQYF.

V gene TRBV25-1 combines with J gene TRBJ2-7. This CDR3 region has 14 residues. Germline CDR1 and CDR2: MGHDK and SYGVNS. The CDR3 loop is CASSEFGSYYEQYF.

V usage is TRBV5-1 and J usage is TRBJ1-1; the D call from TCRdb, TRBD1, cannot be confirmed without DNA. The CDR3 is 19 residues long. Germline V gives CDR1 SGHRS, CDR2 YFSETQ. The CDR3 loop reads CASSLMDRGLVDLNSEAFF.

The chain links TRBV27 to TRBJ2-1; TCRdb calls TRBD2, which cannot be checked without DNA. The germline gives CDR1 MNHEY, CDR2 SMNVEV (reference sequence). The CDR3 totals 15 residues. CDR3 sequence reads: CASSLKSSAGNEQFF.

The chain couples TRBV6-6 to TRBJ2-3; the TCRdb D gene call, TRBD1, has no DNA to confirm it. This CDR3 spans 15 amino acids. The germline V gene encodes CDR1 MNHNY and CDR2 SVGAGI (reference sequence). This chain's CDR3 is CASSYGGGATDTQYF.